The 2 T cell receptor beta chains given below trace back to one sample, sequenced in a study of cytomegalovirus exposure and HLA in healthy donors. Primers for the PCR totalled 60 Vbeta and 13 Jbeta. The protocol was immunoSEQ multiplex PCR, while the TCRdb copy is restricted to in-frame clones and leaves out a portion. Of 50,000 or so clones in the sample, approximately 81% are singletons; the top ten hold approximately 2.8%. The sequenced material came from PBMCs. These receptors originate from a woman under 30 in good health and CMV-seronegative.

A few counts support this clone. This rearrangement joins TRBV19 to TRBJ1-2; TRBD1 is a possible D gene (6 bases). The germline V gene encodes CDR1 LNHDA and CDR2 SQIVND (reference sequence). V was trimmed by 1 base and J by 1 base, leaving 13 bases between them. The CDR3 runs 16 residues. As DNA, the CDR3 is TGTGCCAGTAGTATAGGTTCAGGACAGCTTAACTATGGCTACACCTTC. It is translated as CASSIGSGQLNYGYTF. Full variable domain (missing parts from reference TRBV19 and TRBJ1-2): DGGITQSPKYLFRKEGQNVTLSCEQNLNHDAMYWYRQDPGQGLRLIYYSQIVNDFQKGDIAEGYSVSREKKESFPLTVTSAQKNPTAFYLCASSIGSGQLNYGYTFGSGTRLTVV.

This clone was seen a single time. The V and J genes are TRBV7-9 and TRBJ1-3; D gene uncertain. Germline CDR1 and CDR2: SEHNR and FQNEAQ (reference sequence). The CDR3 runs 17 residues. The V end lost 1 base, the J end lost 1 base, and 14 bases lay between the germline ends. Here the CDR3 reads CASSLGGLGRSGNTIYF. The CDR3 DNA sequence: TGTGCCAGCAGCTTAGGAGGGCTTGGCAGGTCTGGAAACACCATATATTTT.